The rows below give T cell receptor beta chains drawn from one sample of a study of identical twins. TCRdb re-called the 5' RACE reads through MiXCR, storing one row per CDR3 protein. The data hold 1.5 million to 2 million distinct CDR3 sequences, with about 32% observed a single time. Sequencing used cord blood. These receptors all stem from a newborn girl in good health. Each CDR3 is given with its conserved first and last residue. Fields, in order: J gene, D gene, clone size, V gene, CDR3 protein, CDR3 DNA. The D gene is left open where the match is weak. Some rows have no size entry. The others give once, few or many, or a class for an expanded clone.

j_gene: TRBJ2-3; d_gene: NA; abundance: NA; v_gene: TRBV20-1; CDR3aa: CTMRSGGHTDTQYF; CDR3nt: TGCACCATGCGGTCCGGGGGCCACACAGATACGCAGTATTTT
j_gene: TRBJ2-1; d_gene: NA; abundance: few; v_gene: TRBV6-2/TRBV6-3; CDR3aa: CASSYSMGLQGGEQFF; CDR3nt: TGTGCCAGCAGTTACTCGATGGGACTACAGGGCGGTGAGCAGTTCTTC
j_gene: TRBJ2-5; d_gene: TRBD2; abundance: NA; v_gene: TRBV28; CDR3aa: CASSPGLAITQGTQYF; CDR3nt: TGTGCCAGCAGTCCGGGACTAGCGATAACCCAAGGGACCCAGTACTTC
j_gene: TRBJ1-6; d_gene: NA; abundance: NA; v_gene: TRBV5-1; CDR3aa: CASSLDWGMNSPLHF; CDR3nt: TGCGCCAGCAGCTTGGACTGGGGGATGAATTCACCCCTCCACTTT
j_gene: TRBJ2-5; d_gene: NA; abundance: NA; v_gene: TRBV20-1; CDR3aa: CSARGAGQETQYF; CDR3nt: TGCAGTGCTAGAGGGGCCGGTCAAGAGACCCAGTACTTC
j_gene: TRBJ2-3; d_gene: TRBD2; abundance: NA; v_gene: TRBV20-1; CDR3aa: CSASWPSGTTDTQYF; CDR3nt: TGCAGTGCTAGTTGGCCTAGCGGGACCACAGATACGCAGTATTTT
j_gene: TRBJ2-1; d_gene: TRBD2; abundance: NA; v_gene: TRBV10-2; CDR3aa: CASGPLANEQFF; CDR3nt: TGCGCCAGCGGCCCACTAGCGAATGAGCAGTTCTTC
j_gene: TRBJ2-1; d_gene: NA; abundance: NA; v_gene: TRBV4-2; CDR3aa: CASSQGGWSNEQFF; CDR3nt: TGTGCCAGCAGCCAAGGGGGATGGAGCAATGAGCAGTTCTTC
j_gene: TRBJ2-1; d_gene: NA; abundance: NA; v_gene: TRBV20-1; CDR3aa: CSASGAAPIYEQFF; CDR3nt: TGCAGTGCTAGCGGGGCCGCCCCTATATATGAGCAGTTCTTC
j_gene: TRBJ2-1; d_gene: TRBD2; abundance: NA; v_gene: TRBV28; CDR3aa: CASTLGPSGRGLYNEQFF; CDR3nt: TGTGCCAGCACCCTAGGCCCCAGCGGGAGAGGCCTTTACAATGAGCAGTTCTTC
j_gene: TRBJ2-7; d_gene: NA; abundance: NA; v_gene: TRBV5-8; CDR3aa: CASTHPIGTKEAYEQYF; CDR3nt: TGTGCCAGCACTCACCCGATCGGGACAAAGGAGGCCTACGAGCAGTACTTC
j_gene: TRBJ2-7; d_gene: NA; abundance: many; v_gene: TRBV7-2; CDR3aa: CASSSYSASYEQYF; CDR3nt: TGTGCCAGCAGCTCATATAGCGCCTCCTACGAGCAGTACTTC
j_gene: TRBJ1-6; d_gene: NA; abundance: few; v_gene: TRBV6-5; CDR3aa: CASSCAGPDSPLHF; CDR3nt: TGTGCCAGCAGTTGCGCCGGGCCCGATTCACCCCTCCACTTT
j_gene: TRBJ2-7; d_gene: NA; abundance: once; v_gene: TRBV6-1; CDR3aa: CAGGSDYPPYEQYF; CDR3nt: TGTGCCGGCGGATCGGACTATCCTCCCTACGAGCAGTACTTC
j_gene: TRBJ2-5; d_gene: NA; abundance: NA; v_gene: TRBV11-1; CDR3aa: CASSRSSGYQETQYF; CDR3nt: TGTGCCAGCAGCCGATCGTCGGGGTACCAAGAGACCCAGTACTTC
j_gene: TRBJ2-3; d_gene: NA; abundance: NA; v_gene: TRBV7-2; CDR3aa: CASSLALQLLTDTQYF; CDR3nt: TGTGCCAGCAGCTTAGCTCTCCAGCTTCTCACAGATACGCAGTATTTT
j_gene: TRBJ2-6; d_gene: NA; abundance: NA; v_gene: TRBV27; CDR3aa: CASSLRRKDAEPGANVLTF; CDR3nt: TGTGCCAGCAGTTTAAGGCGTAAGGATGCCGAGCCTGGGGCCAACGTCCTGACTTTC
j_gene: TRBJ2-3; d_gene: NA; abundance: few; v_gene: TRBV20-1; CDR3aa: CSARWFGDTQYF; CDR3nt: TGCAGTGCTAGATGGTTCGGAGATACGCAGTATTTT
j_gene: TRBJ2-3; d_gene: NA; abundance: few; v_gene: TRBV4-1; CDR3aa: CASSQEVRTTDTQYF; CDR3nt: TGCGCCAGCAGCCAAGAAGTAAGGACCACAGATACGCAGTATTTT
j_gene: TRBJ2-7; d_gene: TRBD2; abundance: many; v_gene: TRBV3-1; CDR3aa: CASSQTKPGLASYEQYF; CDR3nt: TGTGCCAGCAGCCAAACCAAACCGGGACTAGCGTCCTACGAGCAGTACTTC
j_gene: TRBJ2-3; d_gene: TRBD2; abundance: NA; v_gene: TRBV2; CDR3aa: CASSEVGGGTDTQYF; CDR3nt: TGTGCCAGCAGTGAAGTGGGGGGGGGCACAGATACGCAGTATTTT
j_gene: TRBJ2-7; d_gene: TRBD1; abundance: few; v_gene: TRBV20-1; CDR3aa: CSGSMGQGSNEQYF; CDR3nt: TGCAGTGGTTCGATGGGACAGGGGAGCAATGAGCAGTACTTC
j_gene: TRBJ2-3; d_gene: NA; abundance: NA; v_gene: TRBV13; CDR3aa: CASSPRATGTQYF; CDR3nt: TGTGCCAGCAGCCCCAGGGCGACAGGTACGCAGTATTTT
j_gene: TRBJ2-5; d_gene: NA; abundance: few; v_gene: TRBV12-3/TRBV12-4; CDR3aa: CASSLVRQKGTQYF; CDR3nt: TGTGCCAGCAGTTTAGTCCGGCAGAAAGGGACCCAGTACTTC
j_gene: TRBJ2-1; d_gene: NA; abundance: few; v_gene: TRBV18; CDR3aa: CASSPLLAGRNEQFF; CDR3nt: TGTGCCAGCTCACCATTGCTGGCAGGGCGTAATGAGCAGTTCTTC
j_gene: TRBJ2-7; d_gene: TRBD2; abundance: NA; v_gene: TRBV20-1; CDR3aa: CSASPGGRENYEQYF; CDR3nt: TGCAGTGCTAGCCCGGGGGGGCGGGAGAACTACGAGCAGTACTTC
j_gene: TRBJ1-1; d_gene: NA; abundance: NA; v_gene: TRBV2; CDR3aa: CASSEERGNTEAFF; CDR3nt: TGTGCCAGCAGTGAAGAGAGGGGGAACACTGAAGCTTTCTTT
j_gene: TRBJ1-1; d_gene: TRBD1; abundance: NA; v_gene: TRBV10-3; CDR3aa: CAIMVTGGTEAFF; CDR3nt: TGTGCCATCATGGTTACAGGGGGCACTGAAGCTTTCTTT
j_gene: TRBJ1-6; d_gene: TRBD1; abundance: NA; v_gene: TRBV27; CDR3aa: CATKGQGAYSPLHF; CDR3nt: TGTGCCACCAAAGGACAGGGGGCATATTCACCCCTCCACTTT
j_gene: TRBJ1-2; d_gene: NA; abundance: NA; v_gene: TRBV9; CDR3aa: CASSVDHAGYTF; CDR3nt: TGTGCCAGCAGCGTAGATCACGCTGGCTACACCTTC
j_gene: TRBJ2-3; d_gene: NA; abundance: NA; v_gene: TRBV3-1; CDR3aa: CASSPRLGDVTDTQYF; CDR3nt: TGTGCCAGCAGCCCCAGACTGGGAGACGTCACAGATACGCAGTATTTT
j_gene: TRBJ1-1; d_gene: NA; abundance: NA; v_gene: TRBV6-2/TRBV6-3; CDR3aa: CASSYRRITGGWNTEAFF; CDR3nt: TGTGCCAGCAGTTATAGGCGCATAACGGGCGGCTGGAACACTGAAGCTTTCTTT
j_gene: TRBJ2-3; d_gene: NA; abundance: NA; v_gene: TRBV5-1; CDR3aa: CAGSVGVADTDTQYF; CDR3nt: TGCGCCGGCAGCGTTGGGGTAGCGGACACAGATACGCAGTATTTT